This T cell receptor (beta chain) was captured in a study of T-cell reconstitution after alpha-beta-depleted transplantation in children. A library of TCRbeta sequences, prepared with unique molecular identifiers, was generated. Via MiXCR, TCRdb re-called the PCR reads, giving one row per CDR3 protein. The sample consists of some 240,000 distinct CDR3 sequences, over 9.5% of them appearing once. The table lists this clonotype with many counts. Looked up from germline, CDR1 is SGDLS and CDR2 is YYNGEE. V was pared by 3 bases and J by 2 bases, with 0 bases of the junction left unmatched. This CDR3 is 15 amino acids long.

The chain carries TRBV9 and TRBJ2-1, with 12 bases identical to TRBD2. The sequence derives from a human donor who donated a stem cell graft to a child with SCID. This specimen was PBMCs from the stem cell graft donor, taken from the stem cell graft. CDR3 nucleotide sequence: TGTGCCAGCAGCGCTAGCGGGGGGGCCTACAATGAGCAGTTCTTC. Amino acid sequence: CASSASGGAYNEQFF. Together with reference TRBV9 and TRBJ2-1, the CDR3 gives the full variable domain: DSGVTQTPKHLITATGQRVTLRCSPRSGDLSVYWYQQSLDQGLQFLIQYYNGEERAKGNILERFSAQQFPDLHSELNLSSLELGDSALYFCASSASGGAYNEQFFGPGTRLTVL.